The present T cell receptor beta chain was sequenced within a study of T-cell memory formation after mild COVID-19. Study results and limitations: Among clones contracting day 15 to 85, CD4/CD8 was balanced, whereas later expanders leaned CD4+. The pre-infection memory compartment contained some responding clones, suggesting cross-reactive memory joined.

A word on this clonotype: The antigen is not known.

It was 5'RACE with constant-segment primers that produced the TCR alpha and TCR beta cDNA libraries, which carried sample barcodes and UMIs. One entry per CDR3 protein, called by TCRdb with MiXCR from the 5' RACE reads. The data contain 100,000 to 150,000 distinct CDR3 sequences, about 18% of them singletons. The CDR3 runs to 17 residues. The trim removed 2 bases at V and 6 bases at J, leaving 14 bases unmatched. Per the germline V gene, CDR1 is SGDLS and CDR2 is YYNGEE. The chain is built from TRBV9 and TRBJ2-1, with 7 bases identical to TRBD1. Sequencing was done on a sample of PBMCs or a T cell subset sorted from them (not recorded which). This TCR was sampled from a man between 18 and 35 years old who had mild COVID-19 (a few samples of this study predate the infection). Cell type and time point are not known. The CDR3 sequence is CASSVGAGTASPNEQFF. DNA of the CDR3: TGTGCCAGCAGCGTTGGGGCCGGGACAGCCAGTCCCAATGAGCAGTTCTTC.